This T cell receptor beta chain was observed in a study of cytomegalovirus exposure and HLA in healthy donors. Looking at the study overall: Early released data had about 85 million unique TCRs, all coming from HLA-typed donors. Study findings and constraints: Being productive about 87% or about 30% of the time was typical of most TCR beta V segments in an earlier analysis. Investigators reported 150 to 200 TCR beta chains as tied to cytomegalovirus. There were some V segments, including TRBV6-2 and TRBV6-3, excluded as indistinguishable.

As to this clone: No antigen is known for it.

PCR was performed using 60 Vbeta and 13 Jbeta primers. Measured with immunoSEQ multiplex PCR; TCRdb has only the in-frame clones, and not every one. The sample carries roughly 100,000 clones, 73% recorded once. The CDR3 covers 14 residues. Trimming cost V 7 bases and J 7 bases, with 19 bases left between them. Germline CDR1 and CDR2: SEHNR and FQNEAQ (reference sequence). The receptor comes from a middle-aged man in good health and CMV-seronegative. This chain joins TRBV7-9 and TRBJ2-5, with a possible D match to TRBD2 (6 bases). The sample comprised PBMCs. CDR3 sequence: CASTHPGRKGTQYF. Written as DNA, the CDR3 is TGTGCCAGCACCCACCCTGGGAGGAAGGGGACCCAGTACTTC.